A selection of T cell receptor beta chains follows, all from one sample in a study of blood T cell repertoires in COVID-19. Measured with immunoSEQ multiplex PCR; TCRdb has only the in-frame clones, and not every one. The repertoire holds some 180,000 clones, with around 90% as singletons. The sample was peripheral blood. The receptors originated from a man in his forties or fifties who had recovered from COVID-19. The CDR3 runs from the conserved cysteine through the conserved F or W.

v_call	j_call	cdr3_aa
TRBV4-3	TRBJ2-7	CASSRGGVSYEQYF
TRBV19	TRBJ1-5	CASSMRDHSNQPQHF
TRBV4-3	TRBJ1-3	CASSQTRDSSGNTIYF
TRBV19	TRBJ1-6	CASNDRLNSPLHF
TRBV27	TRBJ2-4	CASRGQGATKNIQYF
TRBV6-2/TRBV6-3	TRBJ1-6	CASSTLTANSPLHF
TRBV3-1/TRBV3-2	TRBJ2-7	CATSRGPGQGTYEQYF
TRBV19	TRBJ2-2	CASSSLGQNTGELFF
TRBV2	TRBJ2-1	CATNLAGDEQFF
TRBV5-4	TRBJ1-1	CASSDRGGGTEAFF
TRBV18	TRBJ1-6	CASSPDQAYNSPLHF
TRBV9	TRBJ1-4	CASSPGQVNEKLFF
TRBV30	TRBJ1-1	CAWSVPGRGETEAFF
TRBV6-5	TRBJ2-5	CASTSLTETQYF
TRBV5-4	TRBJ1-2	CASSPESGTGVRGYTF